This record looks at one T cell receptor (beta chain) sequence and its context. Antigen unknown. This specimen comes from a study of OX40 agonist ivuxolimab in advanced cancers. Findings and limits, study-wide: Clonal expansion among partial responders at 0.1-3.0 mg/kg ranked near the lowest.

J was trimmed by 5 bases and V by 3 bases; bases with no gene match: 4. Germline assignment: CDR1 SGHRS and CDR2 YFSETQ. The CDR3 is 14 amino acids. Only in-frame clones appear in the TCRdb table, and some are missing; sequencing was by immunoSEQ multiplex PCR. This sample has 99,000 or so clones, with about 84% found just once. This material consisted of CD4+ or CD8+ T cells sorted from blood, taken in a trial of the OX40 agonist ivuxolimab. The TCR was taken from an adult with an advanced solid tumor such as melanoma, head and neck, liver or kidney cancer. The gene calls are TRBV5-1 and TRBJ1-1; TRBD1 aligns across 10 bases. The CDR3 nucleotides read TGCGCCAGCAGCTGGCCGGGACAGGGGACTGAAGCTTTCTTT. This gives the protein CASSWPGQGTEAFF.